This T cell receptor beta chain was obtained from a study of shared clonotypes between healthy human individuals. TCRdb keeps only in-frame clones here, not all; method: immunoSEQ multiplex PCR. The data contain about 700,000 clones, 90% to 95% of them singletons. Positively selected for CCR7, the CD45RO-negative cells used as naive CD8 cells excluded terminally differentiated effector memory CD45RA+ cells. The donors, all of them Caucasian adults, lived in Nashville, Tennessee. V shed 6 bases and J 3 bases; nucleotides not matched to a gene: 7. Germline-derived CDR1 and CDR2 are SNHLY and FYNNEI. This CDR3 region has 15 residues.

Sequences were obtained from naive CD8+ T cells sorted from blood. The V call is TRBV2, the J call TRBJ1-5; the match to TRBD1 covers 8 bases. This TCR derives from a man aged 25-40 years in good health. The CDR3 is CASSLRTGNNQPQHF. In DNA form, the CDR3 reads TGTGCCAGCAGCCTCCGGACAGGGAACAATCAGCCCCAGCATTTT.